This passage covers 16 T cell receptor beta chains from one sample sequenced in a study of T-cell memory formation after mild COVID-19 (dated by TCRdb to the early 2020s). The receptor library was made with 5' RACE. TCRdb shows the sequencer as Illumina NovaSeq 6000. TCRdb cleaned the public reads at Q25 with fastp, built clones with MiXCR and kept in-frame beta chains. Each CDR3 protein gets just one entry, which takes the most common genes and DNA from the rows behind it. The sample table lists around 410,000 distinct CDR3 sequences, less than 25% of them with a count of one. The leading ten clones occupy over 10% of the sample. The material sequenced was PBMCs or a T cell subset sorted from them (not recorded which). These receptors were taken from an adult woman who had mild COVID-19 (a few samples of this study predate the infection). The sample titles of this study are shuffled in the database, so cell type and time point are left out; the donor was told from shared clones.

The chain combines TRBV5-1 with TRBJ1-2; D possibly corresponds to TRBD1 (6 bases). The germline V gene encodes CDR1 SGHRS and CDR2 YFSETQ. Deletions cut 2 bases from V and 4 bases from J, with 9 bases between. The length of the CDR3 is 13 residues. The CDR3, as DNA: TGCGCCAGCAGCTTCAGGGGACGCTATGGCTACACCTTC. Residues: CASSFRGRYGYTF.

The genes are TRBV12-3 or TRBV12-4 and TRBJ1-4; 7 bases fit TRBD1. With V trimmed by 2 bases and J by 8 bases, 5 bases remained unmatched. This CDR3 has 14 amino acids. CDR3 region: CASSLPRGREKLFF. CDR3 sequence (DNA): TGTGCCAGCAGTTTACCCAGGGGGAGGGAAAAACTGTTTTTT.

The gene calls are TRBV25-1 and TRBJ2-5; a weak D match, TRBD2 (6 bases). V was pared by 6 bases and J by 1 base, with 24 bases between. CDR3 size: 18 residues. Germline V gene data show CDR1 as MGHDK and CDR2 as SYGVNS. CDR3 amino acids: CASRAWTSLAATQETQYF. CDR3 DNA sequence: TGTGCCAGCAGGGCCTGGACCAGCTTAGCGGCGACCCAAGAGACCCAGTACTTC.

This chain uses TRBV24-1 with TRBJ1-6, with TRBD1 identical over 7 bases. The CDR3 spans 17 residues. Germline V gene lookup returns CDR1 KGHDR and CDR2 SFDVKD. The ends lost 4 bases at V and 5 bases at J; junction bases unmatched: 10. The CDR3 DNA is TGTGCCACCAGTGACTTGACAGGGCCCCACGATAATTCACCCCTCCACTTT. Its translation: CATSDLTGPHDNSPLHF.

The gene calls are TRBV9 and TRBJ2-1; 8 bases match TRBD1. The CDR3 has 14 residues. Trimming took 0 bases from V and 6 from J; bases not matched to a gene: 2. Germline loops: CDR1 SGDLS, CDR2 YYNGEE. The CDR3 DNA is TGTGCCAGCAGCGTAGGGCAGGGGGCCAATGAGCAGTTCTTC. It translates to CASSVGQGANEQFF. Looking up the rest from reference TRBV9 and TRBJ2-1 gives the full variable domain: DSGVTQTPKHLITATGQRVTLRCSPRSGDLSVYWYQQSLDQGLQFLIQYYNGEERAKGNILERFSAQQFPDLHSELNLSSLELGDSALYFCASSVGQGANEQFFGPGTRLTVL.

In nucleotides, the CDR3 is TGTGCGGACGGGACGGAGCATTCCAATGAGCAGTTCTTC. Translating gives CADGTEHSNEQFF. J is TRBJ2-1 and V is TRBV5-4, with D perhaps matching TRBD1 or TRBD2 (5 bases each). Germline V lookup: CDR1 SGHNT, CDR2 YYREEE (reference sequence). CDR3 length equals 13 residues.

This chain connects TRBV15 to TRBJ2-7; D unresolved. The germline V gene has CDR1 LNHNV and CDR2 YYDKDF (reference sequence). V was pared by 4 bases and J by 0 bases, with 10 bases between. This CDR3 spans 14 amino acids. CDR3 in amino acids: CATSNGRSSYEQYF. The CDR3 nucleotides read TGTGCCACCAGCAACGGGCGCTCCTCCTACGAGCAGTACTTC.

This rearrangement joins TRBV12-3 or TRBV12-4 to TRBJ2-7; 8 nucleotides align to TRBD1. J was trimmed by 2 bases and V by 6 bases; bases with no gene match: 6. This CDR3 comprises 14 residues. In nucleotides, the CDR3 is TGTGCCAGCAGCCACGGACAGGGTACCTACGAGCAGTACTTC. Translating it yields CASSHGQGTYEQYF.

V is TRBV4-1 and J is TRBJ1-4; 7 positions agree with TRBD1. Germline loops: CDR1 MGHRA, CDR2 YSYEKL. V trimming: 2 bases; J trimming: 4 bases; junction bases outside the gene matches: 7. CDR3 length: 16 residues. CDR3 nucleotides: TGCGCCAGCAGCCAATCTGGGACAGCAAATAATGAAAAACTGTTTTTT. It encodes CASSQSGTANNEKLFF.

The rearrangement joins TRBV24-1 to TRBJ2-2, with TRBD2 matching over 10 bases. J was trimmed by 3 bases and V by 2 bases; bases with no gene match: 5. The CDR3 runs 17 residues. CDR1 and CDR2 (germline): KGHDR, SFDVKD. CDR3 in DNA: TGTGCCACCAGTGATTCCGGACTAGCGGTATACACCGGGGAGCTGTTTTTT. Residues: CATSDSGLAVYTGELFF.

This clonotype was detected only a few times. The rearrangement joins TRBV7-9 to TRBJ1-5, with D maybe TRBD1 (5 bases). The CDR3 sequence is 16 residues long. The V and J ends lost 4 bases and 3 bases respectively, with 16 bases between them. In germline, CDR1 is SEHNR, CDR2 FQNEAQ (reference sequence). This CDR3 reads CASSYSGTGHNQPQHF. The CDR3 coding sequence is TGTGCCAGCAGCTATTCCGGGACGGGCCACAATCAGCCCCAGCATTTT. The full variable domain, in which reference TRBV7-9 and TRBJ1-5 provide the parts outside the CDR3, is DTGVSQNPRHKITKRGQNVTFRCDPISEHNRLYWYRQTLGQGPEFLTYFQNEAQLEKSRLLSDRFSAERPKGSFSTLEIQRTEQGDSAMYLCASSYSGTGHNQPQHFGDGTRLSIL.

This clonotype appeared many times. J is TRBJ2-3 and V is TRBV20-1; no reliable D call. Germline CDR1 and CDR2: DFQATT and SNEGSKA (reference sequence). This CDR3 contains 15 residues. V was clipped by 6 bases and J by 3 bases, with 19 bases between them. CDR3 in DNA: TGCAGTGCAGAGACCTATTCCATCCGGACAGATACGCAGTATTTT. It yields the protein CSAETYSIRTDTQYF.

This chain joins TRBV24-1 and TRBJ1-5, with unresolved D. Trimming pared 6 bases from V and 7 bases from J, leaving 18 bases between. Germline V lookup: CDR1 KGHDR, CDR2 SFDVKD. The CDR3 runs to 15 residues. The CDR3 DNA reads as TGTGCCACCAGTCGTGGCGGACCCTCCGGCCAGCCCCAGCATTTT. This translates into CATSRGGPSGQPQHF.

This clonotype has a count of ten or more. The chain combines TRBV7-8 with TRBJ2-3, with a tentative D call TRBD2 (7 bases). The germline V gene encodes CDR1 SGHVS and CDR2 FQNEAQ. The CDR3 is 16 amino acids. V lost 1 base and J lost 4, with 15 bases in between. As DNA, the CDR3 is TGTGCCAGCAGCTTAGATGGGGGCGGGGGTGCAGATACGCAGTATTTT. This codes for CASSLDGGGGADTQYF.

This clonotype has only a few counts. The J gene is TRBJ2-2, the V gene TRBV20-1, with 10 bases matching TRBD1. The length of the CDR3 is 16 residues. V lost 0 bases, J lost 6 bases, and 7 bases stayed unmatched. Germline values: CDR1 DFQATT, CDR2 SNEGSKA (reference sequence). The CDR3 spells CSARDGGQGTAGELFF. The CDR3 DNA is TGCAGTGCTAGAGATGGGGGACAGGGGACAGCCGGGGAGCTGTTTTTT.

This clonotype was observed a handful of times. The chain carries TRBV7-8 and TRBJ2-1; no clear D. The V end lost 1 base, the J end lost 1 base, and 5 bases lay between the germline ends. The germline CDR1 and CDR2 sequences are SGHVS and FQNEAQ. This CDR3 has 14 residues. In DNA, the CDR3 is TGTGCCAGCAGCTTAGAGACTTCCTACAATGAGCAGTTCTTC. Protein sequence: CASSLETSYNEQFF.